Presented here are 29 T cell receptor beta chains from one specimen sequenced in a study of T cells in Graves' hyperthyroidism and ophthalmopathy. RNA transcripts were the template for amplifying TCR beta CDR3 regions. The HTBI set primed first-round TCR CDR3 RT-PCR. One entry per CDR3 protein, called by TCRdb with MiXCR from the multiplex PCR reads. The sample holds 500,000 to 650,000 distinct CDR3 sequences, 13% to 15% seen once. Sequencing input: blood. Source of these receptors: a woman in her thirties or forties with Graves' hyperthyroidism.

The J gene is TRBJ1-1, the V gene TRBV5-8, with 8 bases fitting TRBD1. The V segment lost 4 bases and the J segment 3 bases; nucleotides outside the gene matches: 17. This CDR3 spans 18 amino acids. Germline V gene data show CDR1 as SGHTS and CDR2 as YDEGEE. CDR3 amino acids: CASSQIRQGTFTHTEAFF. The CDR3 DNA follows: TGTGCCAGCAGCCAAATAAGACAGGGGACCTTCACCCACACTGAAGCTTTCTTT. The full variable domain, in which reference TRBV5-8 and TRBJ1-1 provide the parts outside the CDR3, is EAGVTQSPTHLIKTRGQQATLRCSPISGHTSVYWYQQALGLGLQFLLWYDEGEERNRGNFPPRFSGRQFPNYSSELNVNALELEDSALYLCASSQIRQGTFTHTEAFFGQGTRLTVV.

The V gene is TRBV6-1, the J gene TRBJ2-7, with D perhaps TRBD1 or TRBD2 (5 bases each). Trimming left V 5 bases short and J 6 bases short, with 14 bases between. The CDR3 spans 13 residues. In germline, CDR1 is MNHNS, CDR2 SASEGT. As DNA, the CDR3 is TGTGCCAGCAGTCGAGGGGTTGAAGGCGAGCAGTACTTC. Translating gives CASSRGVEGEQYF.

This clonotype was counted ten times or more. The CDR3 is CASSLGQGTYGYTF. DNA of the CDR3: TGTGCCAGCAGCTTAGGCCAGGGGACCTATGGCTACACCTTC. The rearrangement uses TRBV7-2 and TRBJ1-2; a possible D gene is TRBD1 (6 bases). The CDR3 has 14 residues. V was cut by 1 base and J by 4 bases, with 10 bases left in between. CDR1 is SGHTA and CDR2 is FQGNSA in the germline V gene.

This clonotype was recorded a few times. This chain connects TRBV5-1 to TRBJ1-1; 7 bases are shared with TRBD1. The trim removed 4 bases at V and 4 bases at J, leaving 7 bases unmatched. Looked up from germline, CDR1 is SGHRS and CDR2 is YFSETQ. The CDR3 has 14 residues. CDR3 coding DNA: TGCGCCAGCAGCCGAGACAGGGAGGGCACTGAAGCTTTCTTT. The encoded protein is CASSRDREGTEAFF.

This clonotype was recorded a few times. J is TRBJ1-5 and V is TRBV12-3 or TRBV12-4, with D maybe TRBD1 (5 bases). Trimming stripped 2 bases from V and 0 bases from J, with 11 bases between. This CDR3 comprises 16 residues. In DNA form, the CDR3 reads TGTGCCAGCAGTTTATTGTTAGGGGATAGCAATCAGCCCCAGCATTTT. It specifies CASSLLLGDSNQPQHF.

This clonotype has at least ten counts. CDR3 sequence (DNA): TGTGCCAGCAGGGGGACGGTTAATAGCAATCAGCCCCAGCATTTT. It encodes CASRGTVNSNQPQHF. The chain links TRBV28 to TRBJ1-5, with D perhaps TRBD1 (5 bases). Germline V lookup: CDR1 MDHEN, CDR2 SYDVKM. Trimming left V 6 bases short and J 0 bases short, with 12 bases between. The CDR3 totals 15 residues.

This clonotype was counted many times. V and J are TRBV2 and TRBJ1-5; the D gene is possibly TRBD1 (6 bases). Trimming took off 6 bases at V and 0 bases at J, with 12 bases between the two ends. CDR1 SNHLY and CDR2 FYNNEI come from the germline V gene. The CDR3 is 15 amino acids. The CDR3 DNA reads as TGTGCCAGCAGCCAGGACAGCCTTAGCAATCAGCCCCAGCATTTT. Its protein product is CASSQDSLSNQPQHF.

This clonotype was observed a few times. The germline gene is not matched at one end of the junction; a read error may be the cause. The rearrangement joins TRBV19 to TRBJ1-2; tentatively, D is TRBD1 (6 bases). The CDR3 runs 17 residues. Germline lookup yields CDR1 LNHDA and CDR2 SQIVND (reference sequence). The CDR3 sequence: CANSIRGRGTANYGYTF. The CDR3 nucleotides read TGTGCCAATAGTATACGCGGCAGGGGAACGGCTAACTATGGCTACACCTTC.

Ten or more counts support this clonotype. The chain uses TRBV6-2 or TRBV6-3 and TRBJ2-2; no definite D call. Trimming left V 2 bases short and J 6 bases short, with 16 bases between. CDR3 length: 16 amino acids. The germline CDR1 and CDR2 sequences are MNHEY and SVGEGT. This CDR3 reads CASSYPTRSVAGELFF. The CDR3 coding sequence is TGTGCCAGCAGTTACCCAACTCGATCGGTCGCCGGGGAGCTGTTTTTT.

This clonotype was detected only once. The rearrangement links TRBV2 to TRBJ2-7; 7 bases match TRBD1. This CDR3 region has 15 residues. V lost 11 bases to trimming and J lost 0 bases; unmatched junction nucleotides: 13. Germline loops: CDR1 SNHLY, CDR2 FYNNEI. CDR3 residues: CADRQTGTASYEQYF. The DNA of the CDR3 is TGTGCCGACAGGCAGACAGGGACGGCCTCCTACGAGCAGTACTTC.

As concerns this clonotype: This clone may be a read error of a much larger clone one base away. The rearrangement uses TRBV5-6 and TRBJ2-7; D is possibly TRBD1 or TRBD2 (6 bases each). This CDR3 is 17 amino acids long. Germline CDR1 SGHDT, CDR2 YYEEEE. CDR3 nucleotide sequence: TGTGTCAGCAGCTTCGGGGGTGGCAGGGGACATACCTACGAGCAGTACTTC. It yields the protein CVSSFGGGRGHTYEQYF.

This chain uses TRBV12-3 or TRBV12-4 with TRBJ1-4; 9 nucleotides match TRBD1. Trimming removed 0 bases from V and 7 bases from J; junction bases left unmatched: 9. This CDR3 contains 17 residues. CDR3 in amino acids: CASSLAFPGQGGEKLFF. Written as DNA, the CDR3 is TGTGCCAGCAGTTTAGCGTTTCCGGGACAGGGTGGTGAAAAACTGTTTTTT.

This clonotype was seen only a few times. V usage is TRBV4-1 and J usage is TRBJ2-3, with 7 bases aligning to TRBD2. The CDR3 is made up of 16 amino acids. Germline assignment: CDR1 MGHRA and CDR2 YSYEKL. V lost 4 bases to trimming and J lost 0 bases; unmatched junction nucleotides: 7. The CDR3 here is CASSPLAASSTDTQYF. The CDR3 coding sequence is TGCGCCAGCAGCCCCCTAGCGGCAAGTAGCACAGATACGCAGTATTTT.

The rearrangement links TRBV20-1 to TRBJ2-1; a weak D match, TRBD1 (6 bases). The V and J ends lost 1 base and 2 bases respectively, with 9 bases between them. CDR3 size: 14 residues. Germline lookup yields CDR1 DFQATT and CDR2 SNEGSKA (reference sequence). As DNA, the CDR3 is TGCAGTGCTAGAGGGACAGAAACCTACAATGAGCAGTTCTTC. Amino acid sequence: CSARGTETYNEQFF.

This clonotype was found a few times. It may be a read error: a sequence one base away is much more abundant. This chain links TRBV25-1 with TRBJ2-1, with 11 nucleotides matching TRBD1. Per the germline V gene, CDR1 is MGHDK and CDR2 is SYGVNS. This CDR3 region has 15 residues. The junction had 3 bases not matched to a gene; V was cut back by 7 bases and J by 1 base. CDR3 loop: CASTGDRGSYNEQFF. The DNA for the CDR3 is TGTGCCAGCACCGGGGACAGGGGGTCCTACAATGAGCAGTTCTTC.

This clonotype has ten or more counts. This chain connects TRBV7-8 to TRBJ2-5, with a tentative D call TRBD2 (5 bases). V was pared by 1 base and J by 3 bases, with 6 bases between. The CDR3 has 13 residues. The germline CDR1 and CDR2 sequences are SGHVS and FQNEAQ. CDR3 coding DNA: TGTGCCAGCAGCTTAGGGAGGAAAGAGACCCAGTACTTC. Protein product: CASSLGRKETQYF.

This clonotype was seen many times. The chain carries TRBV30 and TRBJ2-1; D is ambiguous. The CDR3 is 15 residues long. Germline lookup yields CDR1 GTSNPN and CDR2 SVGIG (reference sequence). Trimming left V 0 bases short and J 0 bases short, with 9 bases between. In DNA, the CDR3 is TGTGCCTGGAGTGTTGCGTCGAGCTCCTACAATGAGCAGTTCTTC. Protein sequence: CAWSVASSSYNEQFF.

The CDR3 coding sequence is TGTGCCAGCAGCCAAGCAGATCTAGCGGGAGGGTACGAGCAGTACTTC. It is translated as CASSQADLAGGYEQYF. The chain carries TRBV14 and TRBJ2-7; 12 bases agree with TRBD2. Germline CDR1 SGHDN, CDR2 FVKESK. The CDR3 extends over 16 amino acids. V gave up 1 base and J gave up 4 bases; unmatched junction bases: 5.

This clonotype was observed many times. This chain joins TRBV28 and TRBJ2-5; D is possibly TRBD1 (6 bases). Germline lookup yields CDR1 MDHEN and CDR2 SYDVKM. This CDR3 is built from 14 residues. The V end was cut by 6 bases, the J end by 0 bases, with 11 bases between. The CDR3 nucleotides are TGTGCCAGCAGGGGTTGGGACAACCAAGAGACCCAGTACTTC. Its protein is CASRGWDNQETQYF.

In this sample, this clonotype turned up many times. The chain recombines TRBV27 with TRBJ1-1; TRBD1 aligns across 9 bases. Germline V gene lookup returns CDR1 MNHEY and CDR2 SMNVEV (reference sequence). J gave up 3 bases and V 1 base, and 3 bases lay outside the gene matches. The length of the CDR3 is 15 residues. The CDR3 region is CASSLYTGGDTEAFF. The CDR3 bases are TGTGCCAGCAGTTTATACACAGGGGGCGACACTGAAGCTTTCTTT.

The chain is built from TRBV18 and TRBJ2-3; D perhaps matches TRBD2 (6 bases). This CDR3 has 17 residues. Looked up from germline, CDR1 is KGHSH and CDR2 is LQKENI. V was cut by 1 base and J by 0 bases, with 14 bases left in between. CDR3 amino acids: CASSPQSNSGSTDTQYF. In DNA form, the CDR3 reads TGTGCCAGCTCACCACAGTCGAACAGCGGGAGCACAGATACGCAGTATTTT.

The chain is built from TRBV19 and TRBJ2-2; 14 positions agree with TRBD2. Germline V lookup: CDR1 LNHDA, CDR2 SQIVND (reference sequence). This CDR3 contains 17 residues. V lost 7 bases to trimming and J lost 7 bases; unmatched junction nucleotides: 11. CDR3 residues: CASTLRGLAGGHGELFF. Written as DNA, the CDR3 is TGTGCCAGTACCCTTCGTGGACTAGCGGGAGGTCACGGGGAGCTGTTTTTT.

This clonotype appeared many times. The gene calls are TRBV29-1 and TRBJ2-1; D is possibly TRBD2 (6 bases). This CDR3 has 12 residues. In germline, CDR1 is SQVTM, CDR2 ANQGSEA. Trimming took off 5 bases at V and 10 bases at J, with 15 bases between the two ends. CDR3 sequence (DNA): TGCAGCGTTCCGAGGGGCGGGGAGGAGCAGTTCTTC. This codes for CSVPRGGEEQFF.

This clonotype was observed many times. V is TRBV2 and J is TRBJ1-5; tentatively, D is TRBD1 (6 bases). Germline CDR1 is SNHLY and CDR2 is FYNNEI. V lost 5 bases to trimming and J lost 10 bases, with 24 bases between them. This CDR3 contains 16 residues. The CDR3 region is CASSLGSVTGHLPQHF. Here the CDR3 DNA reads TGTGCCAGCAGTTTGGGATCAGTGACAGGTCACCTACCCCAGCATTTT.

The table lists this clonotype with a few counts. V and J are TRBV2 and TRBJ1-4; TRBD1 matches at 10 bases. With V trimmed by 8 bases and J by 0 bases, 9 bases remained unmatched. CDR1 is SNHLY and CDR2 is FYNNEI in the germline V gene. The CDR3 has 17 amino acids. The CDR3 region has the DNA TGTGCCAGCTTCCGGTCGGGACAGGGGCCAACTAATGAAAAACTGTTTTTT. Translating it yields CASFRSGQGPTNEKLFF.

At least ten counts were recorded for this clonotype. The chain employs TRBV9 and TRBJ2-7; 10 positions agree with TRBD2. CDR1 SGDLS and CDR2 YYNGEE come from the germline V gene. The CDR3 length is 15 residues. Trimming cost V 3 bases and J 7 bases; bases outside gene matches: 10. The CDR3 loop reads CASSASGSQTGEQYF. The CDR3 nucleotides are TGTGCCAGCAGCGCTAGCGGGAGCCAAACGGGGGAGCAGTACTTC.

Many counts were recorded for this clonotype. The rearrangement links TRBV28 to TRBJ2-7; D could derive from TRBD1 or TRBD2 (6 bases each). Trimming removed 5 bases at V and 6 bases at J, with 23 bases between. The CDR3 runs to 16 residues. The germline V gene encodes CDR1 MDHEN and CDR2 SYDVKM. CDR3 coding DNA: TGTGCCAGCAGTCTATCTATGGGGGCGGGGCCCCGCGAGCAGTACTTC. Translating it yields CASSLSMGAGPREQYF.

This clonotype was counted ten times or more. The genes are TRBV28 and TRBJ1-1; D is possibly TRBD1 (5 bases). Trimming took 4 bases from V and 5 from J, leaving 14 bases between them. Germline V gene lookup returns CDR1 MDHEN and CDR2 SYDVKM. The length of the CDR3 is 14 residues. CDR3 DNA: TGTGCCAGCAGTTCGGGGGGATTGGGTACTGAAGCTTTCTTT. This encodes CASSSGGLGTEAFF.

This clonotype has ten or more counts. V gene TRBV20-1 combines with J gene TRBJ1-2; 8 nucleotides align to TRBD1. The germline CDR1 and CDR2 sequences are DFQATT and SNEGSKA (reference sequence). V was pared by 8 bases and J by 2 bases, with 10 bases of the junction left unmatched. CDR3 length: 14 amino acids. The CDR3 is CSTYGDRGNYGYTF. The CDR3 DNA reads as TGCAGTACCTATGGTGACAGGGGAAACTATGGCTACACCTTC.